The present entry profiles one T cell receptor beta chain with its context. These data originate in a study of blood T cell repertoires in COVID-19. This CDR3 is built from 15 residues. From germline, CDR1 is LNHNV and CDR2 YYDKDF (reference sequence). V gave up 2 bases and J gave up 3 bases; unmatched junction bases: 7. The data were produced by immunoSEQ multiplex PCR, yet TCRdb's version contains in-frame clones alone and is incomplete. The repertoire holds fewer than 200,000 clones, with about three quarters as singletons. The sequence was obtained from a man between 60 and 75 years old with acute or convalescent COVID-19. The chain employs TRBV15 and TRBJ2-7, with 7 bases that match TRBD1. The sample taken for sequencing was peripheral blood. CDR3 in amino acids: CATSRNPGQNYEQYF. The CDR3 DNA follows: TGTGCCACCAGCAGAAATCCGGGACAGAACTACGAGCAGTACTTC.